This T cell receptor beta chain was identified during a study of siplizumab effects on memory and regulatory T cells. General study findings and limits: Mappable alloreactive CD4+ clones averaged 68.8% Treg-derived with siplizumab versus about 27% in controls. Confirmation that proliferating Tregs from siplizumab cultures had suppressive function was not obtained. Assignment of a naive or memory phenotype failed for roughly 75-97% of the proliferating CD4+ or CD8+ clones.

TCR templates, 80,000 to 100,000 per sample, were assayed. Method: immunoSEQ multiplex PCR; TCRdb's copy keeps in-frame clones and lacks some. This sample yields over 70,000 clones, of which about 90% are seen a single time; 15% belongs to the top ten. The CDR3 is made up of 13 amino acids. Germline V CDR1 and CDR2: SQVTM, ANQGSEA. The ends lost 2 bases at V and 2 bases at J; junction bases unmatched: 0. About this clone itself: Its specificity is unknown.

This clonotype originated in a human donor in good health. Sequencing was carried out using CD4+ T cells sorted from blood. The chain couples TRBV29-1 to TRBJ1-1; 9 bases are shared with TRBD1. This CDR3 is CSVETGGNTEAFF. CDR3 DNA: TGCAGCGTTGAAACAGGGGGCAACACTGAAGCTTTCTTT.